This T cell receptor beta chain derives from a study of cytomegalovirus exposure and HLA in healthy donors. Looking at the study overall: Sequencing of roughly 180 million T cells in an earlier analysis found more than 100 million unique TCR beta sequences. Findings and limits, study-wide: In a later analysis, DRB1 alleles had the most associated TCRs; HLA-C alleles the fewest. Among the most significant clusters, several appeared linked to common viral pathogens in a later analysis. When a later analysis was performed, an Asian-associated ancestry cluster reportedly had fewer N-insertions than the 666-donor mean.

This CDR3 has 15 amino acids. J lost 8 bases, V lost 5 bases, and 9 bases had no gene match. In germline, CDR1 is SGHTA, CDR2 FQGTGA. A multiplex PCR was run with 60 Vbeta primers and 13 Jbeta primers. Some clones are missing from TCRdb's copy, which holds only in-frame ones; the method was immunoSEQ multiplex PCR. In all, the sample yields 200,000 or so clones. As to this clone: What it binds is not known.

Source material: PBMCs. The receptor's source is a boy aged 5 to 17 in good health and CMV-seronegative. The chain has TRBV7-3 and TRBJ2-1; the match to TRBD2 covers 10 bases. CDR3 in amino acids: CASSLSLAGGYEQFF. CDR3 sequence (DNA): TGTGCCAGCAGCCTTTCCTTAGCGGGGGGCTATGAGCAGTTCTTC.